Each of the 14 T cell receptor beta chains below was sequenced from the same sample in a study of human T cells and chemical hapten exposure. TCRdb redid the calling of the RACE reads with MiXCR, one entry per CDR3 protein. The table shows approximately 350,000 distinct CDR3 sequences, with nearly 6.5% occurring only once. Time point indicated: patch test 2, 6 weeks after DPC sensitization. Regarding treatment: therapeutic diphenylcyclopropenone sensitization with weekly scalp DPC. The specimen comprised whole blood, sampled in connection with sensitization to the hapten diphenylcyclopropenone (DPC). These receptors were taken from a woman aged 18 to 35 with alopecia areata. Some clones in this sample may be carry-over from other donors' samples.

The gene calls are TRBV12-3 or TRBV12-4 and TRBJ2-7, with D possibly matching TRBD2 (6 bases). The CDR3 length is 12 residues. Trimming left V 7 bases short and J 7 bases short, with 14 bases between. CDR3 DNA: TGTGCCAGCACCTCACGGAGGGAAGAGCAGTACTTC. This codes for CASTSRREEQYF.

This clonotype has a handful of counts. The chain combines TRBV5-6 with TRBJ2-7; the D gene is possibly TRBD1 (5 bases). V dropped 4 bases and J dropped 2 bases, with 16 bases sitting between them. The germline gives CDR1 SGHDT, CDR2 YYEEEE. CDR3 length equals 15 residues. DNA of the CDR3: TGTGCCAGCAGCCGACAGCACCTAAAAACCTACGAGCAGTACTTC. It specifies CASSRQHLKTYEQYF.

This clonotype has only a few counts. The DNA for the CDR3 is TGCGCCAGCAGCCAAGCCCCGGATTTGAATTCACCCCTCCACTTT. Protein: CASSQAPDLNSPLHF. V usage is TRBV4-3 and J usage is TRBJ1-6; D not certain. V lost 1 base, J lost 7 bases, and 11 bases lay in between. CDR3 length: 15 amino acids. Germline V gene sequence: CDR1 LGHNA, CDR2 YSLEER.

This clonotype has ten or more counts. The gene calls are TRBV11-2 and TRBJ2-1, with 11 bases fitting TRBD2. J lost 4 bases, V lost 0 bases, and 5 bases had no gene match. Germline CDR1 reads SGHAT; CDR2 reads FQNNGV. CDR3 length: 17 amino acids. The CDR3, as DNA: TGTGCCAGCAGCTTAGACCGCCTAGCGGGGGGATACAATGAGCAGTTCTTC. Translating gives CASSLDRLAGGYNEQFF.

Ten or more counts support this clonotype. The rearrangement joins TRBV29-1 to TRBJ1-6; possible D gene TRBD1, 5 bases. Germline CDR1 reads SQVTM; CDR2 reads ANQGSEA. With 3 bases removed from V and 7 bases from J, the gap between germline ends came to 10 bases. The CDR3 has 13 amino acids. CDR3 in DNA: TGCAGCGTTGAGGTACAGGCAAATTCACCCCTCCACTTT. It specifies CSVEVQANSPLHF.

In its sample, this clonotype was seen a few times. This chain joins TRBV5-1 and TRBJ2-5; no definite D call. CDR1 is SGHRS, CDR2 YFSETQ, per germline. V lost 3 bases, J lost 1 base, and 22 bases lay in between. CDR3 length: 18 amino acids. The CDR3 is CASSSIRLGRKIQETQYF. DNA of the CDR3: TGCGCCAGCAGCTCAATCCGACTTGGACGGAAGATCCAAGAGACCCAGTACTTC.

In its sample, this clonotype was seen a few times. The chain employs TRBV12-3 or TRBV12-4 and TRBJ1-2; the D gene is possibly TRBD1 (5 bases). Between the trimmed V and J ends, which lost 6 bases and 5 bases, there was a span of 16 bases. The CDR3 is made up of 14 amino acids. CDR3 in amino acids: CASRTTAWFYGYTF. The CDR3 bases are TGTGCCAGCAGAACGACAGCTTGGTTTTATGGCTACACCTTC.

The CDR3 DNA reads TGTGCCAGCAGCTTAAGGGGACAGGGCTACGAGCAGTACTTC. This translates into CASSLRGQGYEQYF. The rearrangement links TRBV7-9 to TRBJ2-7; 9 positions agree with TRBD1. This CDR3 is built from 14 residues. V was pared by 2 bases and J by 3 bases, with 2 bases of the junction left unmatched. Germline V gene lookup returns CDR1 SEHNR and CDR2 FQNEAQ (reference sequence).

The sample holds a few counts of this clonotype. The V and J genes are TRBV7-8 and TRBJ2-7; possibly TRBD2 for D (6 bases). Trimming took off 2 bases at V and 6 bases at J, with 20 bases between the two ends. In germline, CDR1 is SGHVS, CDR2 FQNEAQ. The CDR3 totals 16 residues. CDR3 loop: CASSLPFTGVGGEQYF. Written as DNA, the CDR3 is TGTGCCAGCAGCTTACCCTTTACAGGCGTCGGGGGCGAGCAGTACTTC.

This clonotype was observed at least ten times. This rearrangement joins TRBV5-6 to TRBJ1-1; the D is unclear. The germline CDR1 and CDR2 sequences are SGHDT and YYEEEE. The CDR3 covers 13 residues. The V and J ends lost 5 bases and 2 bases respectively, with 10 bases between them. The DNA of the CDR3 is TGTGCCAGCAGTCGCGTGAGAAACACTGAAGCTTTCTTT. It is translated as CASSRVRNTEAFF.

This clonotype was observed many times. V is TRBV5-1 and J is TRBJ1-6, with 10 positions matching TRBD1. CDR1 and CDR2 (germline): SGHRS, YFSETQ. This CDR3 is 15 amino acids long. The ends lost 4 bases at V and 14 bases at J; junction bases unmatched: 12. The CDR3 loop reads CASSPGGTGDLTLHF. CDR3 bases: TGCGCCAGCAGCCCCGGAGGGACAGGGGATCTGACCCTCCACTTT.

The rearrangement joins TRBV12-5 to TRBJ1-3; D gene ambiguous. Germline V gene lookup returns CDR1 LGHNT and CDR2 FRNRAP. Trimming took off 1 base at V and 11 bases at J, with 6 bases between the two ends. This CDR3 contains 11 residues. The CDR3 here is CASGLGPAIYF. CDR3 coding DNA: TGTGCTAGTGGTTTGGGTCCGGCCATATATTTT.

This clonotype showed up just a few times. The rearrangement joins TRBV6-2 or TRBV6-3 to TRBJ2-3; D might be TRBD1 or TRBD2, each matching 5 bases. Germline assignment: CDR1 MNHEY and CDR2 SVGEGT. The V end was cut by 10 bases, the J end by 4 bases, with 18 bases between. The CDR3 spans 14 residues. This CDR3 is CATRTGTLADTQYF. The CDR3 DNA is TGTGCCACCAGGACCGGGACCTTGGCAGATACGCAGTATTTT.

The gene calls are TRBV28 and TRBJ1-5, with TRBD1 matching over 8 bases. The CDR3 has 14 amino acids. Germline V gene data show CDR1 as MDHEN and CDR2 as SYDVKM. The V gene end was trimmed by 6 bases and the J gene end by 9 bases; junction bases not matched to a gene: 10. The CDR3 bases are TGTGCCAGCAGAATTGGACAGGGCACGGGGCCCCAGCATTTT. Its protein product is CASRIGQGTGPQHF.